The 27 T cell receptor beta chains in this list originate from one sample, sequenced in a study of monozygotic twins with inflammatory bowel disease. TCRdb re-called the 5' RACE reads; every CDR3 protein appears as one record, without DNA. The table counts some 99,000 distinct CDR3 sequences; roughly 12% lies in the top ten. Sequenced: blood. All receptors derive from a human donor with ulcerative colitis or Crohn's disease, or a healthy co-twin of an affected twin (not recorded which).

The CDR3 sequence is CASSYRTGESYNEQFF. V is TRBV6-2 or TRBV6-3 and J is TRBJ2-1; TCRdb's D gene call, TRBD1, goes unchecked for lack of DNA. There are 16 residues in the CDR3. Germline CDR1 reads MNHEY; CDR2 reads SVGEGT.

The chain recombines TRBV7-3 with TRBJ1-6; TCRdb gives TRBD1 as the D gene, but with no DNA this cannot be confirmed. The CDR3 covers 15 residues. CDR1 SGHTA and CDR2 FQGTGA come from the germline V gene. CDR3 loop: CASSLLGGGNSPLHF.

The chain joins TRBV6-5 to TRBJ2-3; TCRdb gives TRBD1 as the D gene, but with no DNA this cannot be confirmed. Germline loops: CDR1 MNHEY, CDR2 SVGAGI. This CDR3 spans 17 amino acids. CDR3 region: CASSYRSRSGRTDTQYF.

This chain links TRBV6-5 with TRBJ1-1; as DNA is missing, the TRBD1 call by TCRdb cannot be tested. The CDR3 contains 13 residues. Germline V gene sequence: CDR1 MNHEY, CDR2 SVGAGI. The CDR3 loop reads CASKPLGDTEAFF.

The V and J genes are TRBV20-1 and TRBJ2-1; TCRdb returns TRBD2, unconfirmable since there is no DNA. Germline V gene lookup returns CDR1 DFQATT and CDR2 SNEGSKA (reference sequence). The CDR3 covers 14 residues. The CDR3 reads CSAPSGSSYNEQFF.

The chain joins TRBV5-1 to TRBJ2-7; no DNA is available, so the TRBD1 call from TCRdb remains unchecked. The germline CDR1 and CDR2 sequences are SGHRS and YFSETQ. CDR3 length: 14 amino acids. CDR3 residues: CASSHRGVGDEQYF.

V is TRBV6-2 or TRBV6-3 and J is TRBJ2-2; TCRdb's D call, TRBD1, is unchecked because there is no DNA. Germline V CDR1 and CDR2: MNHEY, SVGEGT. The CDR3 sequence is 15 residues long. CDR3 sequence reads: CASSSRDKVAGELFF.

The rearrangement joins TRBV5-1 to TRBJ2-1; TCRdb outputs TRBD2, but without DNA this stays unchecked. This CDR3 contains 15 residues. Germline V gene sequence: CDR1 SGHRS, CDR2 YFSETQ. CDR3 amino acids: CASKLAGGYYNEQFF.

The V and J genes are TRBV18 and TRBJ1-2. This CDR3 comprises 12 residues. Germline CDR1 KGHSH, CDR2 LQKENI. The CDR3 sequence: CASSPSSDGYTF.

The chain joins TRBV19 to TRBJ2-2; TCRdb's D gene call, TRBD1, goes unchecked for lack of DNA. Looked up from germline, CDR1 is LNHDA and CDR2 is SQIVND (reference sequence). The CDR3 covers 15 residues. The CDR3 region is CASSIPVQNTGELFF.

The rearrangement joins TRBV20-1 to TRBJ1-2; with no DNA, the TCRdb D assignment of TRBD1 cannot be verified. The length of the CDR3 is 14 residues. Germline V lookup: CDR1 DFQATT, CDR2 SNEGSKA (reference sequence). The CDR3 reads CSASTGGIDYGYTF.

This chain uses TRBV2 with TRBJ2-1. This CDR3 has 14 residues. Germline values: CDR1 SNHLY, CDR2 FYNNEI. The CDR3 region is CASSEDDSYNEQFF.

The gene calls are TRBV6-2 or TRBV6-3 and TRBJ2-5; TCRdb designates TRBD2, a call that cannot be tested without DNA. There are 16 residues in the CDR3. Germline V gives CDR1 MNHEY, CDR2 SVGEGT. The CDR3 region is CASNPIASGSGETQYF.

V gene TRBV12-3 or TRBV12-4 combines with J gene TRBJ2-2; as DNA is missing, the TRBD2 call by TCRdb cannot be tested. This CDR3 comprises 18 residues. The chain's CDR3 is CASSPHVGRARNTGELFF.

The chain is built from TRBV9 and TRBJ1-1; as DNA is missing, the TRBD1 call by TCRdb cannot be tested. There are 14 residues in the CDR3. The germline V gene encodes CDR1 SGDLS and CDR2 YYNGEE. CDR3 amino acids: CASSVGGMNTEAFF.

The CDR3 sequence is CASSVVFESNYGYTF. This chain connects TRBV6-1 to TRBJ1-2. The CDR3 covers 15 residues. CDR1 and CDR2 (germline): MNHNS, SASEGT.

The V gene is TRBV20-1, the J gene TRBJ2-1; the TCRdb call, TRBD2, lacks DNA for checking. Germline CDR1 is DFQATT and CDR2 is SNEGSKA (reference sequence). The CDR3 has 14 amino acids. CDR3 in amino acids: CSALLAGGPYEQFF.

The chain couples TRBV28 to TRBJ1-2; checking the TCRdb D call of TRBD1 is not possible without DNA. CDR1 is MDHEN, CDR2 SYDVKM, per germline. The CDR3 consists of 15 residues. Here the CDR3 reads CASSLRTGGVYGYTF.

The J gene is TRBJ2-3, the V gene TRBV28; the TCRdb D gene call, TRBD2, has no DNA to confirm it. CDR1 and CDR2 from the germline V gene are MDHEN and SYDVKM. The CDR3 length is 16 residues. CDR3 region: CASSWGSGASTDTQYF.

The chain couples TRBV29-1 to TRBJ2-3; TCRdb reports TRBD1, a call that lacks DNA to check it against. Germline values: CDR1 SQVTM, CDR2 ANQGSEA. The CDR3 has 14 residues. The CDR3: CSVESGTGADTQYF.

The chain's CDR3 is CASSVRDGEQFF. This rearrangement joins TRBV18 to TRBJ2-1; TCRdb's D call, TRBD2, is unchecked because there is no DNA. The CDR3 sequence is 12 residues long. Germline CDR1 KGHSH, CDR2 LQKENI.

The CDR3: CASSRDRGSSYNSPLHF. The chain is built from TRBV4-1 and TRBJ1-6; with no DNA, the TCRdb D assignment of TRBD1 cannot be verified. The CDR3 length is 17 residues. Germline loops: CDR1 MGHRA, CDR2 YSYEKL.

This CDR3 is CSARDRTNYEQYF. This sequence joins TRBV20-1 and TRBJ2-7. From germline, CDR1 is DFQATT and CDR2 SNEGSKA (reference sequence). The CDR3 runs to 13 residues.

The chain links TRBV5-1 to TRBJ2-1; without DNA, the TCRdb call of TRBD2 cannot be checked. The CDR3 extends over 14 amino acids. CDR1 and CDR2 (germline): SGHRS, YFSETQ. The CDR3: CASSSIAGAGEQFF.

The rearrangement uses TRBV24-1 and TRBJ2-1; the TCRdb D gene call, TRBD1, has no DNA to confirm it. Looked up from germline, CDR1 is KGHDR and CDR2 is SFDVKD. This CDR3 has 17 amino acids. This CDR3 reads CATSAARTGRTNNEQFF.

V and J are TRBV4-2 and TRBJ2-1. Germline lookup yields CDR1 LGHNA and CDR2 YNFKEQ. The CDR3 is made up of 15 amino acids. The CDR3 sequence is CASSVSGSSYNEQFF.

J is TRBJ1-1 and V is TRBV19. Germline V CDR1 and CDR2: LNHDA, SQIVND (reference sequence). CDR3 length: 16 residues. CDR3 sequence reads: CASSPDSGRQNTEAFF.